This record concerns one TCR beta chain sequence. This CDR3 has 15 amino acids. J lost 7 bases, V lost 2 bases, and 5 bases had no gene match. In germline, CDR1 is SGHTA, CDR2 FQGNSA. Only in-frame clones appear in the TCRdb table, and some are missing; sequencing was by immunoSEQ multiplex PCR. This table has 100,000 to 150,000 clones, 75% to 95% appearing once. This record belongs to a study of control samples from healthy donors and cancer patients. The sequenced sample was blood. V and J are TRBV7-2 and TRBJ2-2; TRBD2 matches at 9 bases. The receptor comes from a man aged 18 to 29 in good health. The CDR3 DNA reads as TGTGCCAGCAGCTTAAGCCTAGCGGGGAGCGGGGAGCTGTTTTTT. Amino acids: CASSLSLAGSGELFF.